These 27 T cell receptor beta chains share one sample of origin, sequenced in a study of shared clonotypes between healthy human individuals (TCRdb year 2020). Receptor libraries were prepared by the immunoSEQ multiplex PCR assay. Here the immuneACCESS table is served through TCRdb, limited to in-frame sequences with V and J called. Missing clones are a known gap in these copies; in checked studies unresolved V genes cover under half, and the rest lacks a known reason. The sample has millions of clones on record, about 95% of them singletons. In total, the top ten clones hold 0.13% of the sample. Sample: naive CD4+ T cells sorted from blood. This specimen's cell subset or site label, per the study, means: CD45RA+ positively selected. The receptor source for this set is a man between 18 and 29 years old in good health.

This clone is a singleton in its sample. This chain connects TRBV6-1 to TRBJ2-3, with D possibly being TRBD2 (6 bases). This CDR3 has 17 residues. Trimming removed 0 bases at V and 1 base at J, with 14 bases between. Germline loops: CDR1 MNHNS, CDR2 SASEGT. CDR3 nucleotides: TGTGCCAGCAGTGAAGCGCTTCCGGGCGGGGGCACAGATACGCAGTATTTT. Translation: CASSEALPGGGTDTQYF.

The J gene is TRBJ2-5, the V gene TRBV9; 8 nucleotides match TRBD1. This CDR3 comprises 19 residues. Trimming took 0 bases from V and 1 from J; bases not matched to a gene: 14. The germline V gene encodes CDR1 SGDLS and CDR2 YYNGEE. CDR3: CASSVAPAGQGTVQETQYF. The CDR3 nucleotides read TGTGCCAGCAGCGTAGCCCCGGCCGGACAGGGAACAGTCCAAGAGACCCAGTACTTC.

This chain links TRBV19 with TRBJ1-1; 7 positions agree with TRBD1. CDR3 length equals 13 residues. The junction had 4 bases not matched to a gene; V was cut back by 6 bases and J by 3 bases. CDR1 LNHDA and CDR2 SQIVND come from the germline V gene (reference sequence). CDR3 sequence reads: CASRVDRDTEAFF. CDR3 bases: TGTGCCAGTAGGGTTGACAGGGACACTGAAGCTTTCTTT.

This chain links TRBV7-3 with TRBJ2-2, with TRBD2 matching 7 bases. This CDR3 is built from 15 residues. V dropped 1 base and J dropped 4; count of bases not matched to a gene: 3. Germline V gene lookup returns CDR1 SGHTA and CDR2 FQGTGA. The CDR3 reads CASSLKGGFTGELFF. The CDR3 region has the DNA TGTGCCAGCAGCTTAAAGGGAGGGTTCACCGGGGAGCTGTTTTTT.

Of note for this clone: The same CDR3 arises from other DNA sequences in this sample as well. The chain links TRBV6-6 to TRBJ2-6; no definite D call. The CDR3 runs 13 residues. V was trimmed by 6 bases and J by 4 bases, leaving 7 bases between them. CDR1 is MNHNY and CDR2 is SVGAGI in the germline V gene (reference sequence). CDR3: CASSSPGANVLTF. The CDR3, as DNA: TGTGCCAGCAGCTCCCCGGGGGCCAACGTCCTGACTTTC.

The chain recombines TRBV10-3 with TRBJ1-6, with D maybe TRBD1 (5 bases). Germline CDR1 reads ENHRY; CDR2 reads SYGVKD. This CDR3 comprises 16 residues. The V gene lost 3 bases and the J gene lost 5 bases, with 14 bases spanning the gap. The CDR3 loop is CAISDLVRGNNSPLHF. The CDR3 nucleotides are TGTGCCATCAGTGACCTCGTTAGGGGTAATAATTCACCCCTCCACTTT.

As to this clone: Other DNA sequences from this sample encode an identical CDR3 as well. J is TRBJ2-3 and V is TRBV5-4, with 13 bases that match TRBD2. CDR1 SGHNT and CDR2 YYREEE come from the germline V gene (reference sequence). V shed 3 bases, J shed 4 bases, and the junction held 5 bases outside the gene matches. The CDR3 is made up of 16 amino acids. CDR3 nucleotide sequence: TGTGCCAGCAGCTCAGGACTAGCGGGAGTAGCAGATACGCAGTATTTT. Protein: CASSSGLAGVADTQYF.

A remark on this clone: Other nucleotide sequences in the sample specify the same CDR3. The chain combines TRBV28 with TRBJ1-5; a weak D match, TRBD1 (5 bases). V lost 6 bases and J lost 3, with 12 bases in between. The CDR3 sequence is 14 residues long. Looked up from germline, CDR1 is MDHEN and CDR2 is SYDVKM. The CDR3 nucleotides read TGTGCCAGCAGCTTGGGACGCCTCAATCAGCCCCAGCATTTT. This codes for CASSLGRLNQPQHF. Combining the CDR3 with reference TRBV28 and TRBJ1-5 gives the whole variable domain DVKVTQSSRYLVKRTGEKVFLECVQDMDHENMFWYRQDPGLGLRLIYFSYDVKMKEKGDIPEGYSVSREKKERFSLILESASTNQTSMYLCASSLGRLNQPQHFGDGTRLSIL.

The J gene is TRBJ1-6, the V gene TRBV18, with TRBD1 matching over 8 bases. This CDR3 is built from 12 residues. V dropped 1 base and J dropped 15; count of bases not matched to a gene: 2. Germline-derived CDR1 and CDR2 are KGHSH and LQKENI. CDR3 sequence: CASSPQGQVLHF. Here the CDR3 DNA reads TGTGCCAGCTCACCACAGGGACAGGTCCTCCACTTT.

A note on this clone: This same CDR3 is encoded by further DNA sequences in the sample. CDR3 amino acids: CASSTRTRGTDTQYF. CDR3 nucleotide sequence: TGTGCCAGCAGTACGCGGACTAGAGGTACAGATACGCAGTATTTT. The chain recombines TRBV27 with TRBJ2-3; 7 bases match TRBD2. Germline V gene data show CDR1 as MNHEY and CDR2 as SMNVEV (reference sequence). J was trimmed by 3 bases and V by 5 bases; bases with no gene match: 8. CDR3 length: 15 amino acids.

V and J are TRBV21-1 and TRBJ1-1; no check of the table's D call, TRBD1, against the DNA was made. TRBV21-1 is deemed a pseudogene. This CDR3 has 15 residues. CDR3 bases: TGTGCCAGCAGCAAAGCCCGGCAGGGCCTAACTGAAGCTTTCTTT. Protein product: CASSKARQGLTEAFF.

The genes are TRBV12-5 and TRBJ1-1; D perhaps matches TRBD1 (6 bases). Looked up from germline, CDR1 is LGHNT and CDR2 is FRNRAP. V was cut by 0 bases and J by 3 bases, with 14 bases left in between. This CDR3 spans 16 amino acids. CDR3 bases: TGTGCTAGTGGTTTGGTATTAGGGGGAAGGGACACTGAAGCTTTCTTT. Protein product: CASGLVLGGRDTEAFF.

This clone was recorded only once. The chain combines TRBV25-1 with TRBJ2-3, with a possible D match to TRBD2 (6 bases). The CDR3 contains 14 residues. Trimming shortened V by 4 bases and J by 5 bases, and 13 bases separated the two germline ends. Germline-derived CDR1 and CDR2 are MGHDK and SYGVNS. For the CDR3, the DNA is TGTGCCAGCAGTGTGCGGGGCGCGGGAGATACGCAGTATTTT. Translated, it gives CASSVRGAGDTQYF.

As concerns this clone: The sample contains more than one DNA sequence encoding this CDR3. This chain links TRBV7-2 with TRBJ2-7, with D possibly matching TRBD2 (5 bases). V was trimmed by 3 bases and J by 5 bases, leaving 8 bases between them. CDR1 is SGHTA and CDR2 is FQGNSA in the germline V gene. The CDR3 has 12 residues. The CDR3 bases are TGTGCCAGCAGCTTGAGAGGGAACGAGCAGTACTTC. This codes for CASSLRGNEQYF.

The chain employs TRBV28 and TRBJ2-4; 9 positions match TRBD2. V shed 5 bases and J 7 bases; nucleotides not matched to a gene: 9. From germline, CDR1 is MDHEN and CDR2 SYDVKM. The CDR3 contains 15 residues. The CDR3 here is CASSPYSGGPNIQYF. The CDR3 coding sequence is TGTGCCAGCAGTCCGTATAGCGGGGGCCCCAACATTCAGTACTTC.

The chain is built from TRBV9 and TRBJ1-4; D gene unclear. The CDR3 length is 13 residues. Trimming cost V 0 bases and J 8 bases, with 8 bases left between them. Per germline, CDR1 SGDLS and CDR2 YYNGEE. CDR3 coding DNA: TGTGCCAGCAGCGTAGCTCTAGAGGAAAAACTGTTTTTT. Encoded protein: CASSVALEEKLFF.

On this clone itself: Other DNA sequences in this sample translate to the same CDR3. The rearrangement uses TRBV7-9 and TRBJ2-7; D not resolved. Germline V CDR1 and CDR2: SEHNR, FQNEAQ (reference sequence). This CDR3 is built from 12 residues. V dropped 2 bases and J dropped 2 bases, with 4 bases sitting between them. The CDR3 loop reads CASSLSAYEQYF. The CDR3 DNA is TGTGCCAGCAGCTTAAGTGCCTACGAGCAGTACTTC.

The rearrangement links TRBV27 to TRBJ2-7; unclear D gene. Germline CDR1 is MNHEY and CDR2 is SMNVEV (reference sequence). CDR3 length: 15 residues. V shed 6 bases and J shed 0 bases, with 15 bases lying between them. The CDR3 DNA sequence: TGTGCCAGCAGCTTAAGTTGGTTGAACTCCTACGAGCAGTACTTC. This gives the protein CASSLSWLNSYEQYF.

The chain carries TRBV9 and TRBJ2-2, with TRBD2 identical over 12 bases. Losses at the gene ends were 2 bases for V and 4 bases for J; bases not matched to a gene: 3. The CDR3 runs to 16 residues. Germline CDR1 SGDLS, CDR2 YYNGEE. CDR3 bases: TGTGCCAGCAGCGTCCCGGGACTAGCGGGCACCGGGGAGCTGTTTTTT. Protein sequence: CASSVPGLAGTGELFF.

The chain employs TRBV5-1 and TRBJ1-2, with a weak D call TRBD1 (6 bases). CDR1 is SGHRS, CDR2 YFSETQ, per germline. The CDR3 sequence is 13 residues long. Trimming left V 4 bases short and J 5 bases short, with 12 bases between. CDR3 in DNA: TGCGCCAGCAGCCCCGGACAGCTTTATGGCTACACCTTC. Translation: CASSPGQLYGYTF.

This chain connects TRBV28 to TRBJ1-2, with 7 positions matching TRBD1. The germline gives CDR1 MDHEN, CDR2 SYDVKM. CDR3 size: 14 residues. With V trimmed by 6 bases and J by 4 bases, 8 bases remained unmatched. The CDR3, as DNA: TGTGCCAGCAGAACGACAGGGTTGACCTATGGCTACACCTTC. As protein: CASRTTGLTYGYTF.

V usage is TRBV25-1 and J usage is TRBJ2-5, with 11 bases that match TRBD2. The CDR3 runs to 13 residues. V shed 6 bases, J shed 4 bases, and the junction held 1 base outside the gene matches. The germline gives CDR1 MGHDK, CDR2 SYGVNS. The CDR3 nucleotides are TGTGCCAGCAGGGGGACTAGCGGAGAGACCCAGTACTTC. Translated: CASRGTSGETQYF.

Comment on this clone: Just one base apart from a much larger clone, this may be a read error. The genes are TRBV2 and TRBJ2-5; D remains unclear. The V end lost 5 bases, the J end lost 5 bases, and 6 bases lay between the germline ends. Germline V gene lookup returns CDR1 SNHLY and CDR2 FYNNEI. This CDR3 region has 11 residues. In DNA, the CDR3 is TGTGCCAGCAGTTACGGGGAGACCCAGTACTTC. Encoded protein: CASSYGETQYF.

The V call is TRBV30, the J call TRBJ1-1; D may be TRBD1 (5 bases). The CDR3 loop spans 16 amino acids. CDR1 and CDR2 from the germline V gene are GTSNPN and SVGIG (reference sequence). Deletions cut 1 base from V and 0 bases from J, with 15 bases between. This chain's CDR3 is CAWSGLGHNVNTEAFF. In DNA, the CDR3 is TGTGCCTGGAGTGGTTTGGGGCATAACGTGAACACTGAAGCTTTCTTT.

This chain uses TRBV27 with TRBJ1-2; D is ambiguous. This CDR3 region has 15 residues. V was cut by 1 base and J by 2 bases, with 11 bases left in between. Germline loops: CDR1 MNHEY, CDR2 SMNVEV (reference sequence). The CDR3: CASSLYGRNNYGYTF. The CDR3 DNA reads as TGTGCCAGCAGTTTATACGGGAGGAACAACTATGGCTACACCTTC.

The CDR3 region is CASSTQGEYNEQFF. The CDR3 DNA follows: TGCGCCAGCAGCACCCAGGGAGAGTACAATGAGCAGTTCTTC. The chain links TRBV5-1 to TRBJ2-1, with D perhaps matching TRBD1 or TRBD2 (5 bases each). The CDR3 consists of 14 residues. Trimming pared 4 bases from V and 4 bases from J, leaving 12 bases between. The germline V gene encodes CDR1 SGHRS and CDR2 YFSETQ. Supplemented by reference TRBV5-1 and TRBJ2-1, the full variable domain reads KAGVTQTPRYLIKTRGQQVTLSCSPISGHRSVSWYQQTPGQGLQFLFEYFSETQRNKGNFPGRFSGRQFSNSRSEMNVSTLELGDSALYLCASSTQGEYNEQFFGPGTRLTVL.

The genes are TRBV28 and TRBJ1-1; a weak D match, TRBD1 (6 bases). This CDR3 is built from 14 residues. Germline values: CDR1 MDHEN, CDR2 SYDVKM. The V gene lost 7 bases and the J gene lost 0 bases, with 12 bases spanning the gap. The CDR3 nucleotides read TGTGCCAGCACCTTAGGGACAATGAACACTGAAGCTTTCTTT. This translates into CASTLGTMNTEAFF.